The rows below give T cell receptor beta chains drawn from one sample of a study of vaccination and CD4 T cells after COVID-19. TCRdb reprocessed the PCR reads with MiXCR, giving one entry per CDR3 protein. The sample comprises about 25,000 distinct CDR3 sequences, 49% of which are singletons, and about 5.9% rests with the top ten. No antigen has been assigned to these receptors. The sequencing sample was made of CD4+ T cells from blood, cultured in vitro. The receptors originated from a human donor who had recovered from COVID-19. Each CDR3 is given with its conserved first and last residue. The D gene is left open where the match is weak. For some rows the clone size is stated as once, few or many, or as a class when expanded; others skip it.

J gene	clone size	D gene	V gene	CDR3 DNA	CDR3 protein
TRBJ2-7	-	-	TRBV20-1	TGCAGTCTGCCTGGGCAGGCATCCTACGAGCAGTACTTC	CSLPGQASYEQYF
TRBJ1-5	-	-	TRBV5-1	TGCGCCAGCAGCTTAGGATTAGAAAGCAATCAGCCCCAGCATTTT	CASSLGLESNQPQHF
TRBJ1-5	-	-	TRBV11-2	TGTGCCAGCAGCTTAGGGTTCCAGAATTATAGCAATCAGCCCCAGCATTTT	CASSLGFQNYSNQPQHF
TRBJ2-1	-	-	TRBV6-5	TGTGCCAGCAGATTACTCACAGCGAGTGTAGGTGAGCAGTTCTTC	CASRLLTASVGEQFF
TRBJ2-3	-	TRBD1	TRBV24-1	TGTGCCACCAGTGATCCAAGGACAGGGCGAGGGTCAGATACGCAGTATTTT	CATSDPRTGRGSDTQYF
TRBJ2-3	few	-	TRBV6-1	TGTGCCAGCAGATCTAAGGGGGATACGCAGTATTTT	CASRSKGDTQYF
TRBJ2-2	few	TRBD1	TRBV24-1	TGTGCCACCAGTGATCCCCGACAGGGATTAAGGGAGCTGTTTTTT	CATSDPRQGLRELFF
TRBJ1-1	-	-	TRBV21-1	TGTGCCAGCAGCAAAATTGTGGGGGGAGATCGGAACACTGAAGCTTTCTTT	CASSKIVGGDRNTEAFF
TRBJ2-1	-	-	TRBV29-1	TGCAGCGTTGAAGATCGACGGAGTAGCTCCTACAATGAGCAGTTCTTC	CSVEDRRSSSYNEQFF
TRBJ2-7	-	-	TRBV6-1	TGTGCCAGCAGAACAGCCCTGAACTACGAGCAGTACTTC	CASRTALNYEQYF
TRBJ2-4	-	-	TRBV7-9	TGTGCCAGCAGCTTAACAGGGCTGCTAGCCAAAAACATTCAGTACTTC	CASSLTGLLAKNIQYF
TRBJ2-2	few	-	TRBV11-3	TGTGCCAGCAGTTCGCAGGGTCTGGGCACCGGGGAGCTGTTTTTT	CASSSQGLGTGELFF
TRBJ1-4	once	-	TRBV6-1	TGTGCCAGCAGCCCACGGACAGCAGCAACTAATGAAAAACTGTTTTTT	CASSPRTAATNEKLFF
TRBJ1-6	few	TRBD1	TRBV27	TGTGCCAGCAGTCCCCACAGGGGTGGTAATTCACCCCTCCACTTT	CASSPHRGGNSPLHF
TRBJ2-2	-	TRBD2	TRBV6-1	TGTGCCAGCAGTGCGGTGACTAGCGGGGGGGCCGCGAACACCGGGGAGCTGTTTTTT	CASSAVTSGGAANTGELFF
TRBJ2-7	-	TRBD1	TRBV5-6	TGTGCCAGCAGATACGGAGGACAGGTTTATCCCTACGAGCAGTACTTC	CASRYGGQVYPYEQYF
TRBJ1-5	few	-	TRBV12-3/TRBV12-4	TGTGCCAGCAGTTTCAGTCCCTCAAGCAATCAGCCCCAGCATTTT	CASSFSPSSNQPQHF
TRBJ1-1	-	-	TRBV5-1	TGCGCCAGCAGCTTTACCCCAACGGGGGGACGGCCCACCGCCCGTGAAGCTTTCTTT	CASSFTPTGGRPTAREAFF
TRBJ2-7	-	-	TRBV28	TGTGCCAGCAGTTCGGGTTCCTACGAGCAGTACTTC	CASSSGSYEQYF
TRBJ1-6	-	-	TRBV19	TGTGCCAGTAGTATAGTGAGGGATGCGGAGGGAAATTCACCCCTCCACTTT	CASSIVRDAEGNSPLHF
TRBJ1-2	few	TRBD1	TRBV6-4	TGTGCCAGCAGCAAAGACAGGGGAGATAACTATGGCTACACCTTC	CASSKDRGDNYGYTF
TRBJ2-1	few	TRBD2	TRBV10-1	TGCGCCAGCGGGGGGACTAGTACTGATGGAGATGAGCAGTTCTTC	CASGGTSTDGDEQFF
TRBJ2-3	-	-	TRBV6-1	TGTGCCAGCAGCAAATCCCCTCAGAGGTCAGATACGCAGTATTTT	CASSKSPQRSDTQYF
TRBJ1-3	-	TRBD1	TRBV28	TGTGCCAGCTCACAGGGGGCTGGAAACACCATATATTTT	CASSQGAGNTIYF
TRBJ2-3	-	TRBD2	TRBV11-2	TGTGCCAGCAGCTTAGAAAGTGGGGGGTTAGCGGGAGTTCGAGATACGCAGTATTTT	CASSLESGGLAGVRDTQYF
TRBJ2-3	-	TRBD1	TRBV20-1	TGCAGTGCTACTTCCGCGCGGGACAGGCGGTCGGCAGATACGCAGTATTTT	CSATSARDRRSADTQYF
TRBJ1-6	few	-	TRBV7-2	TGTGCCAGCAGCGTCAGTAATTCACCCCTCCACTTT	CASSVSNSPLHF
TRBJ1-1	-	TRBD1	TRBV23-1	TGCGCCAGCAGTCAATCTCGGGATACCCTCGACCTCCACAGGGGGAACACTGAAGCTTTCTTT	CASSQSRDTLDLHRGNTEAFF
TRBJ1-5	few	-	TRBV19	TGTGCCAGTAGTATCTCGAAACCTGATAATCAGCCCCAGCATTTT	CASSISKPDNQPQHF
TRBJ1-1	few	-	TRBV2	TGTGCCAGCATGTTATCGGTGAACACTGAAGCTTTCTTT	CASMLSVNTEAFF
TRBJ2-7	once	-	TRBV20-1	TGCAGTGCTAGAGATATAGGGATCTACGAGCAGTACTTC	CSARDIGIYEQYF
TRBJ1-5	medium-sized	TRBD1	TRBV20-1	TGCAGTGCTAGAGCAGGGGGTTCGGGCAATCAGCCCCAGCATTTT	CSARAGGSGNQPQHF
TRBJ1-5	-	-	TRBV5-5	TGTGCCAGCAGCTGGGGACAACCGAATCAGCCCCAGCATTTT	CASSWGQPNQPQHF
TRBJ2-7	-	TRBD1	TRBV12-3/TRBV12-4	TGTGCCAGCAGTAGACAGGGGGCGAACAAAAGATCCTACGAGCAGTACTTC	CASSRQGANKRSYEQYF
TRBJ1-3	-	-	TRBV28	TGTGCCAGCAGTTTAGTTTCGGGTGGCGGTAACACCATATATTTT	CASSLVSGGGNTIYF
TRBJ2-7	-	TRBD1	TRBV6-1	TGTGCCAGCAGTGAATTGGGGGACAGGGGTCGCGAGCAGTACTTC	CASSELGDRGREQYF
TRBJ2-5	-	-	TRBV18	TGTGCCAGCTCACCATTCGCGGGGAAGCAAGAGACCCAGTACTTC	CASSPFAGKQETQYF
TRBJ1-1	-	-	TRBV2	TGTGCCAGCAGCACAGGTGGGAAAATGAACACTGAAGCTTTCTTT	CASSTGGKMNTEAFF
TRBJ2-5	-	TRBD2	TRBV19	TGTGCCAGTAGACAGAGCGGCGCGGGAGGGTTGCAAGAGACCCAGTACTTC	CASRQSGAGGLQETQYF
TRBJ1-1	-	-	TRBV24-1	TGTGCCACCAGTCTAGGGGTGGACACTGAAGCTTTCTTT	CATSLGVDTEAFF
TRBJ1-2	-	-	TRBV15	TGTGCCACCAGCCGAAGCCGACAGCTGAGATTCTATGGCTACACCTTC	CATSRSRQLRFYGYTF
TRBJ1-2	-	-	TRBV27	TGTGCCAGCAGTCCTAAGTGCTACACCTTC	CASSPKCYTF
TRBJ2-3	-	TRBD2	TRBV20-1	TGCAGTGCTCCCCGCGGACTAGACCGAGATACGCAGTATTTT	CSAPRGLDRDTQYF
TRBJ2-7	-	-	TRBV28	TGTGCCAGCAGTTTAAAGGGGCTCGAGCAGTACTTC	CASSLKGLEQYF
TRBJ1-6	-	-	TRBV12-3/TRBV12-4	TGTGCCAGCAATCCGGGACCTTGGAATTCACCCCTCCACTTT	CASNPGPWNSPLHF
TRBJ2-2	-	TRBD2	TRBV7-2	TGTGCCAGCAGCTTGGGACTAGCTTCGAACACCGGGGAGCTGTTTTTT	CASSLGLASNTGELFF
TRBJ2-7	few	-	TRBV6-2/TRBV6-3	TGTGCCAGCAGCCCCCAACGCGGGATTAAGCAGTACTTC	CASSPQRGIKQYF
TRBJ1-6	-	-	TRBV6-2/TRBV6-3	TGTGCCAGCAATGAGGGGGATTCACCCCTCCACTTT	CASNEGDSPLHF
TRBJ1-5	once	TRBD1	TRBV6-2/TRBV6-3	TGTGCCAGCAGCCGCTCGGGACAGGGCGGGAATCAGCCCCAGCATTTT	CASSRSGQGGNQPQHF
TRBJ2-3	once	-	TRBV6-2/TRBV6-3	TGTGCCAGCAGCCCACGGTGGGTAGGACTTCGCACAGATACGCAGTATTTT	CASSPRWVGLRTDTQYF
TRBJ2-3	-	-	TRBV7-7	TGTGCTAGCAGCTTCGTCACAGATACGCAGTATTTT	CASSFVTDTQYF
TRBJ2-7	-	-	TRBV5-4	TGTGCCAGCAGCTTGTGGGGGAACGAGCAGTACTTC	CASSLWGNEQYF
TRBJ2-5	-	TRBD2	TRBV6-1	TGTGCCAGCAGTCCCAGACTAGCGGGGAGTCAAGAGACCCAGTACTTC	CASSPRLAGSQETQYF
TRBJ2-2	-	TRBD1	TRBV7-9	TGTGCCAGCAGTACCAGACAGGGGATCACCGGGGAGCTGTTTTTT	CASSTRQGITGELFF
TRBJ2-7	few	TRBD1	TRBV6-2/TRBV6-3	TGTGCCAGCAGTTACGGCGGGACAGGCTCCCCCTACGAGCAGTACTTC	CASSYGGTGSPYEQYF